Following are 27 T cell receptor beta chains from one sample sequenced in a study of spatial heterogeneity in lung cancer. Time point meaning: blood at routine non-recurrence follow-up after resection. Unsorted tumor, nontumor lung tissue or cryopreserved PBMC supplied the whole RNA. Using its own MiXCR run on the 5' RACE reads, TCRdb lists one record per CDR3 protein. The sample includes 25,000 or so distinct CDR3 sequences, around 5.9% of them seen just once. This specimen was PBMCs, taken at follow-up. These receptor sequences come from a male donor with early-stage non-small cell lung cancer.

This clonotype was recorded a few times. This likely comes from a read error, as the CDR3 has no conserved phenylalanine or tryptophan at its end. The CDR3 protein is CPFHPGGESYEQYC. The CDR3 DNA reads TGCCCTTTTCATCCTGGCGGGGAATCCTACGAGCAGTACTGC. This chain uses TRBV20-1 with TRBJ2-7; D might be TRBD2 (6 bases). Germline V lookup: CDR1 DFQATT, CDR2 SNEGSKA (reference sequence). The CDR3 covers 14 residues.

This clonotype was found many times. The chain joins TRBV2 to TRBJ1-2, with D perhaps TRBD1 (5 bases). Germline V gene lookup returns CDR1 SNHLY and CDR2 FYNNEI. V was shortened by 3 bases and J by 5 bases, with 16 bases between the two germline ends. This CDR3 spans 15 amino acids. The DNA of the CDR3 is TGTGCCAGCAGTGAGGGGGAGTCCACTTTTTATGGCTACACCTTC. Protein: CASSEGESTFYGYTF.

This clonotype appeared many times. J is TRBJ1-1 and V is TRBV2, with D unclear. In germline, CDR1 is SNHLY, CDR2 FYNNEI. Trimming removed 7 bases from V and 1 base from J, with 7 bases in between. This CDR3 comprises 12 residues. The CDR3 bases are TGTGCCAGCAAATCGGGGAACACTGAAGCTTTCTTT. Its protein product is CASKSGNTEAFF.

This clonotype was observed many times. This chain connects TRBV5-1 to TRBJ2-3; D may be TRBD1 (6 bases). The germline V gene has CDR1 SGHRS and CDR2 YFSETQ. V was cut by 2 bases and J by 0 bases, with 10 bases left in between. CDR3 length equals 15 residues. CDR3 sequence reads: CASSFHRASTDTQYF. CDR3 bases: TGCGCCAGCAGCTTTCACAGGGCAAGCACAGATACGCAGTATTTT.

The V and J genes are TRBV27 and TRBJ2-1, with no clear D. The V end lost 4 bases, the J end lost 4 bases, and 8 bases lay between the germline ends. The CDR3 is 13 residues long. The V gene's germline CDR1 is MNHEY and CDR2 SMNVEV (reference sequence). The CDR3 region is CASSSPLYNEQFF. The CDR3 coding sequence is TGTGCCAGCAGTTCCCCATTGTACAATGAGCAGTTCTTC.

This chain links TRBV12-3 or TRBV12-4 with TRBJ2-5; D is unclear. This CDR3 has 13 amino acids. The V end lost 7 bases, the J end lost 1 base, and 10 bases lay between the germline ends. Written as DNA, the CDR3 is TGTGCCAGCACGGGTAGTAGCCAAGAGACCCAGTACTTC. This sequence encodes CASTGSSQETQYF.

There are many counts of this clonotype. The CDR3 DNA is TGCGCCAGCAGTCACCCCCATTATCCCCGGGACATCCCGATGCGGGAGCAGTACGTC. This codes for CASSHPHYPRDIPMREQYV. V and J are TRBV23-1 and TRBJ2-7, with D possibly TRBD1 on 6 matching bases. TRBV23-1 falls under the ORF class, with uncertain function. Trimming took off 3 bases at V and 7 bases at J, with 31 bases between the two ends. The CDR3 covers 19 residues.

V and J are TRBV6-2 or TRBV6-3 and TRBJ2-1; either TRBD1 or TRBD2 may fit D (5 bases each). Germline V lookup: CDR1 MNHEY, CDR2 SVGEGT. V was clipped by 6 bases and J by 6 bases, with 15 bases between them. The CDR3 loop spans 14 amino acids. The DNA of the CDR3 is TGTGCCAGCAGGGGACGGGCAAGGGGCAATGAGCAGTTCTTC. Amino acids: CASRGRARGNEQFF.

V is TRBV2 and J is TRBJ1-1; D is unresolved. The CDR3 runs 16 residues. The germline V and J ends were trimmed by 4 bases and 5 bases, with 20 bases remaining between them. Germline V gene lookup returns CDR1 SNHLY and CDR2 FYNNEI. DNA of the CDR3: TGTGCCAGCAGTGCCCTCATAGGCCTCAAAGGGACTGAAGCTTTCTTT. This encodes CASSALIGLKGTEAFF.

This clonotype came up many times. The J gene is TRBJ2-4, the V gene TRBV7-2; D is perhaps TRBD1 (5 bases). The CDR3 totals 15 residues. V shed 9 bases and J shed 0 bases, with 15 bases lying between them. Germline V gives CDR1 SGHTA, CDR2 FQGNSA. Here the CDR3 reads CASTPDKLAKNIQYF. CDR3 in DNA: TGTGCCAGTACCCCGGACAAACTAGCCAAAAACATTCAGTACTTC. The full variable domain, rest sourced from reference TRBV7-2 and TRBJ2-4, is GAGVSQSPSNKVTEKGKDVELRCDPISGHTALYWYRQSLGQGLEFLIYFQGNSAPDKSGLPSDRFSAERTGGSVSTLTIQRTQQEDSAVYLCASTPDKLAKNIQYFGAGTRLSVL.

This clonotype was counted a few times. CDR3 region: CASSTGTGSAEQYF. The CDR3 region has the DNA TGTGCCAGCAGCACCGGGACAGGGTCGGCCGAGCAGTACTTC. The chain employs TRBV7-6 and TRBJ2-7; 9 bases are a match to TRBD1. CDR3 length equals 14 residues. Trimming cost V 5 bases and J 6 bases; bases outside gene matches: 8. Germline CDR1 is SGHVS and CDR2 is FNYEAQ.

In its sample, this clonotype was seen many times. This chain connects TRBV7-2 to TRBJ2-2; 7 bases are shared with TRBD1. Germline CDR1 is SGHTA and CDR2 is FQGNSA. This CDR3 has 15 residues. The trim removed 8 bases at V and 4 bases at J, leaving 10 bases unmatched. The CDR3 DNA sequence: TGTGCCAGCGCACATCACAAGGGGGCCACCGGGGAGCTGTTTTTT. It encodes CASAHHKGATGELFF.

This clonotype was counted at least ten times. The rearrangement uses TRBV20-1 and TRBJ1-2; D is unresolved. CDR3 size: 10 residues. Germline lookup yields CDR1 DFQATT and CDR2 SNEGSKA (reference sequence). Trimming pared 5 bases from V and 3 bases from J, leaving 4 bases between. CDR3 region: CSAAYYGYTF. CDR3 DNA sequence: TGCAGTGCTGCATACTATGGCTACACCTTC.

This clonotype has ten or more counts. The chain links TRBV5-6 to TRBJ1-2; D is perhaps TRBD1 (5 bases). In germline, CDR1 is SGHDT, CDR2 YYEEEE. The ends were cut back, 0 bases at V and 6 bases at J, with 9 bases in the middle. This CDR3 is 13 amino acids long. CDR3 in DNA: TGTGCCAGCAGCTTGGGTCAGGGCCATGGCTACACCTTC. This encodes CASSLGQGHGYTF.

Only a few counts were recorded for this clonotype. The genes are TRBV7-8 and TRBJ2-4; TRBD1 is a possible D gene (6 bases). V was shortened by 5 bases and J by 2 bases, with 16 bases between the two germline ends. From germline, CDR1 is SGHVS and CDR2 FQNEAQ. CDR3 length equals 16 residues. Here the CDR3 DNA reads TGTGCCAGCAGCGCCGGGGCGACAGGCCCCAAAAACATTCAGTACTTC. It translates to CASSAGATGPKNIQYF.

This clonotype has only a few counts. This chain links TRBV19 with TRBJ2-1; D tentatively fits TRBD1 or TRBD2 (5 bases each). Germline-derived CDR1 and CDR2 are LNHDA and SQIVND (reference sequence). This CDR3 has 13 amino acids. Trimming shortened V by 5 bases and J by 9 bases, and 14 bases separated the two germline ends. CDR3 nucleotides: TGTGCCAGTAGTCCCGGTCGTGGGACTGAGCAGTTCTTC. Residues: CASSPGRGTEQFF.

This clonotype turned up a few times. This chain uses TRBV11-3 with TRBJ2-2; 11 bases are a match to TRBD2. Germline lookup yields CDR1 SGHNT and CDR2 YENEEA. The CDR3 contains 18 residues. J lost 3 bases, V lost 5 bases, and 11 bases had no gene match. The DNA of the CDR3 is TGTGCCAGCAGCCGAACTGGGATTAGCGGGAGGGACACCGGGGAGCTGTTTTTT. This codes for CASSRTGISGRDTGELFF.

This clonotype was seen more than once but under ten times. The gene calls are TRBV6-5 and TRBJ2-7; a weak D match, TRBD2 (6 bases). The length of the CDR3 is 17 residues. CDR1 and CDR2 from the germline V gene are MNHEY and SVGAGI. V lost 0 bases and J 0 bases, leaving 15 bases between the germline ends. The CDR3 is CASSYSSTRDFSYEQYF. CDR3 coding DNA: TGTGCCAGCAGTTACTCCTCTACGCGGGACTTCTCCTACGAGCAGTACTTC.

The genes are TRBV18 and TRBJ1-5; D ambiguous. Trimming took off 3 bases at V and 0 bases at J, with 18 bases between the two ends. The germline CDR1 and CDR2 sequences are KGHSH and LQKENI. The CDR3 is made up of 18 amino acids. The CDR3 is CASSPEPSTLISNQPQHF. The CDR3 nucleotides read TGTGCCAGCTCACCCGAACCAAGCACACTAATTAGCAATCAGCCCCAGCATTTT.

This rearrangement joins TRBV5-5 to TRBJ2-1; TRBD2 aligns across 8 bases. Germline V lookup: CDR1 SGHKS, CDR2 YYEKEE (reference sequence). The CDR3 has 16 amino acids. Unmatched junction bases numbered 14, after V lost 3 bases and J lost 9 bases. This CDR3 is CASSSSTSGLQGEQFF. The CDR3 bases are TGTGCCAGCAGCTCGAGCACTAGCGGACTACAGGGTGAGCAGTTCTTC. The full variable domain, completed using reference TRBV5-5 and TRBJ2-1, is DAGVTQSPTHLIKTRGQQVTLRCSPISGHKSVSWYQQVLGQGPQFIFQYYEKEERGRGNFPDRFSARQFPNYSSELNVNALLLGDSALYLCASSSSTSGLQGEQFFGPGTRLTVL.

This clonotype was observed many times. The gene calls are TRBV11-3 and TRBJ2-5; maybe TRBD1 (6 bases). The CDR3 consists of 17 residues. Per the germline V gene, CDR1 is SGHNT and CDR2 is YENEEA. V was clipped by 4 bases and J by 1 base, with 19 bases between them. This CDR3 reads CASSYLRGTPSQETQYF. As DNA, the CDR3 is TGTGCCAGCAGCTACTTGAGGGGGACCCCTTCCCAAGAGACCCAGTACTTC. The full variable domain, in which reference TRBV11-3 and TRBJ2-5 provide the parts outside the CDR3, is EAGVVQSPRYKIIEKKQPVAFWCNPISGHNTLYWYLQNLGQGPELLIRYENEEAVDDSQLPKDRFSAERLKGVDSTLKIQPAELGDSAVYLCASSYLRGTPSQETQYFGPGTRLLVL.

There are many counts of this clonotype. The chain has TRBV2 and TRBJ2-1, with D perhaps TRBD1 (6 bases). From germline, CDR1 is SNHLY and CDR2 FYNNEI. Trimming cost V 3 bases and J 9 bases, with 12 bases left between them. The CDR3 length is 13 residues. The CDR3 region is CASSEGVQGEQFF. The CDR3 DNA reads as TGTGCCAGCAGTGAGGGGGTACAGGGTGAGCAGTTCTTC.

This clonotype was detected ten times or more. The junction differs from germline at one of its ends, possibly a read error. This chain joins TRBV7-3 and TRBJ2-3; perhaps TRBD1 as D (7 bases). Germline values: CDR1 SGHTA, CDR2 FQGTGA. This CDR3 spans 15 amino acids. CDR3 protein: CASSPDGQVSGTHYF. Here the CDR3 DNA reads TGTGCCAGCAGCCCCGACGGACAGGTTAGCGGTACGCACTATTTT. The full variable domain, in which reference TRBV7-3 and TRBJ2-3 provide the parts outside the CDR3, is GAGVSQTPSNKVTEKGKYVELRCDPISGHTALYWYRQSLGQGPEFLIYFQGTGAADDSGLPNDRFFAVRPEGSVSTLKIQRTERGDSAVYLCASSPDGQVSGTHYFGPGTRLTVL.

This clonotype was detected many times. The V and J genes are TRBV20-1 and TRBJ2-1, with 15 bases aligning to TRBD2. The length of the CDR3 is 17 residues. Germline-derived CDR1 and CDR2 are DFQATT and SNEGSKA (reference sequence). V shed 2 bases, J shed 6 bases, and the junction held 8 bases outside the gene matches. The CDR3 bases are TGCAGTGCTAGACCTCGGGGACTAGCGGGAGGAATCAATGAGCAGTTCTTC. Its protein is CSARPRGLAGGINEQFF.

The table lists this clonotype with many counts. The chain employs TRBV10-3 and TRBJ1-6; D uncertain. The length of the CDR3 is 16 residues. Per the germline V gene, CDR1 is ENHRY and CDR2 is SYGVKD. The V and J ends lost 3 bases and 0 bases respectively, with 9 bases between them. The CDR3 nucleotides read TGTGCCATCAGTGAACTGGGGAGCTCCTATAATTCACCCCTCCACTTT. This translates into CAISELGSSYNSPLHF.

The rearrangement links TRBV6-2 or TRBV6-3 to TRBJ2-7; 11 nucleotides align to TRBD2. This CDR3 has 15 amino acids. The J segment lost 2 bases and the V segment lost 6 bases, leaving 6 bases of the junction unmatched. Germline V gene sequence: CDR1 MNHEY, CDR2 SVGEGT. The CDR3 region has the DNA TGTGCCAGCAGCCAACTAGCGGGAGAGACCTACGAGCAGTACGTC. This gives the protein CASSQLAGETYEQYV.

Ten or more counts support this clonotype. This rearrangement joins TRBV7-9 to TRBJ1-6, with D unclear. Trimming took off 1 base at V and 7 bases at J, with 8 bases between the two ends. CDR1 is SEHNR, CDR2 FQNEAQ, per germline (reference sequence). This CDR3 comprises 14 residues. The CDR3: CASSLERKNSPLHF. The CDR3 bases are TGTGCCAGCAGCTTAGAGCGTAAGAATTCACCCCTCCACTTT. The variable domain in full, completed from reference TRBV7-9 and TRBJ1-6, reads DTGVSQNPRHKITKRGQNVTFRCDPISEHNRLYWYRQTLGQGPEFLTYFQNEAQLEKSRLLSDRFSAERPKGSFSTLEIQRTEQGDSAMYLCASSLERKNSPLHFGNGTRLTVT.